The rows below give T cell receptor beta chains drawn from one sample of a study of cytomegalovirus exposure and HLA in healthy donors. Some clones are missing from TCRdb's copy, which holds only in-frame ones; the method was immunoSEQ multiplex PCR. The repertoire includes around 200,000 clones, around 88% of them detected once, and approximately 0.31% sits in the top ten. Sequencing was performed on PBMCs. The source of these receptors is a woman in her twenties or thirties in good health and CMV-seronegative. CDR3s include the opening cysteine and the closing phenylalanine or tryptophan. D genes are given only for firm matches. Clone size appears in some rows only: once, few, many, or a class for an expanded clone.

j_gene: TRBJ2-1; abundance: once; d_gene: -; len: 15; v_gene: TRBV19; CDR3aa: CASSIGTGTSDEQFF; CDR3nt: TGTGCCAGTAGTATCGGGACTGGGACTTCAGATGAGCAGTTCTTC
j_gene: TRBJ2-5; abundance: once; d_gene: -; len: 14; v_gene: TRBV5-4; CDR3aa: CASSFQGHQETQYF; CDR3nt: TGTGCCAGCAGCTTCCAGGGCCACCAAGAGACCCAGTACTTC
j_gene: TRBJ2-7; abundance: -; d_gene: TRBD2; len: 15; v_gene: TRBV5-1; CDR3aa: CASSLVGAGVSEQYF; CDR3nt: TGCGCCAGCAGCTTGGTAGGGGCGGGAGTAAGTGAGCAGTACTTC
j_gene: TRBJ2-2; abundance: -; d_gene: -; len: 15; v_gene: TRBV7-3; CDR3aa: CASSAERQFGGELFF; CDR3nt: TGTGCCAGCAGCGCCGAAAGACAGTTTGGCGGGGAGCTGTTTTTT
j_gene: TRBJ2-2; abundance: -; d_gene: -; len: 15; v_gene: TRBV6-5; CDR3aa: CASSYDWTYTRELFF; CDR3nt: TGTGCCAGCAGTTACGATTGGACTTACACCAGGGAGCTGTTTTTT
j_gene: TRBJ1-2; abundance: -; d_gene: TRBD1; len: 16; v_gene: TRBV27; CDR3aa: CASSPRPTGAFYGYTF; CDR3nt: TGTGCCAGCAGTCCGCGACCGACAGGGGCATTCTATGGCTACACCTTC
j_gene: TRBJ2-7; abundance: -; d_gene: TRBD2; len: 16; v_gene: TRBV28; CDR3aa: CATTSWGSGRVYEQYF; CDR3nt: TGTGCCACGACGTCATGGGGGAGCGGGAGAGTGTACGAGCAGTACTTC
j_gene: TRBJ2-5; abundance: -; d_gene: -; len: 16; v_gene: TRBV4-1; CDR3aa: CASSQDWEGGEETQYF; CDR3nt: TGCGCCAGCAGCCAAGATTGGGAGGGGGGGGAAGAGACCCAGTACTTC
j_gene: TRBJ1-1; abundance: -; d_gene: -; len: 14; v_gene: TRBV18; CDR3aa: CASSPAGRNTEAFF; CDR3nt: TGTGCCAGCTCACCAGCGGGCAGAAACACTGAAGCTTTCTTT
j_gene: TRBJ2-3; abundance: once; d_gene: TRBD1; len: 13; v_gene: TRBV2; CDR3aa: CASSADRSPVQYF; CDR3nt: TGTGCCAGCAGTGCGGACAGGTCCCCGGTTCAGTATTTT
j_gene: TRBJ2-5; abundance: -; d_gene: TRBD1; len: 14; v_gene: TRBV19; CDR3aa: CASSVQGEAATQYF; CDR3nt: TGTGCCAGTAGTGTACAGGGGGAGGCGGCGACCCAGTACTTC
j_gene: TRBJ2-5; abundance: -; d_gene: -; len: 16; v_gene: TRBV5-1; CDR3aa: CASSLVRSGFGETQYF; CDR3nt: TGCGCCAGCAGCCTGGTGAGGAGTGGGTTTGGGGAGACCCAGTACTTC
j_gene: TRBJ2-7; abundance: -; d_gene: TRBD1; len: 13; v_gene: TRBV5-4; CDR3aa: CASSQQGALEQYF; CDR3nt: TGTGCCAGCAGCCAGCAGGGGGCGCTTGAGCAGTACTTC
j_gene: TRBJ2-7; abundance: -; d_gene: TRBD2; len: 14; v_gene: TRBV7-8; CDR3aa: CASKPSGSPYEQYF; CDR3nt: TGTGCCAGCAAACCTAGCGGGAGCCCCTACGAGCAGTACTTC
j_gene: TRBJ1-5; abundance: few; d_gene: -; len: 14; v_gene: TRBV6-1; CDR3aa: CASSEGGPIQPQHF; CDR3nt: TGTGCCAGCAGTGAAGGGGGGCCTATCCAGCCCCAGCATTTT
j_gene: TRBJ1-1; abundance: few; d_gene: -; len: 13; v_gene: TRBV6-5; CDR3aa: CASWSPGYTEAFF; CDR3nt: TGTGCCAGCTGGAGCCCGGGATACACTGAAGCTTTCTTT
j_gene: TRBJ2-7; abundance: -; d_gene: -; len: 13; v_gene: TRBV11-2; CDR3aa: CASSRSVSYEQYF; CDR3nt: TGTGCCAGCAGCCGAAGCGTCTCCTACGAGCAGTACTTC
j_gene: TRBJ2-7; abundance: -; d_gene: TRBD2; len: 15; v_gene: TRBV11-2; CDR3aa: CASSLVSSGIGEQYF; CDR3nt: TGTGCCAGCAGCTTAGTCAGTAGCGGGATCGGGGAGCAGTACTTC
j_gene: TRBJ2-3; abundance: once; d_gene: -; len: 14; v_gene: TRBV11-3; CDR3aa: CASSLGRASDTQYF; CDR3nt: TGTGCCAGCAGCTTAGGCAGGGCGTCAGATACGCAGTATTTT
j_gene: TRBJ2-1; abundance: -; d_gene: TRBD2; len: 19; v_gene: TRBV28; CDR3aa: CASNSVGTSGRGVLAEQFF; CDR3nt: TGTGCCAGCAACTCCGTAGGGACTAGCGGGAGGGGGGTTTTAGCTGAGCAGTTCTTC
j_gene: TRBJ1-5; abundance: -; d_gene: TRBD1; len: 14; v_gene: TRBV7-2; CDR3aa: CASSPDRGRGPQHF; CDR3nt: TGTGCCAGCAGCCCCGACAGGGGCCGAGGGCCCCAGCATTTT
j_gene: TRBJ2-1; abundance: -; d_gene: TRBD1; len: 13; v_gene: TRBV11-2; CDR3aa: CASSLGQAYEQFF; CDR3nt: TGTGCCAGCAGCTTGGGACAGGCGTATGAGCAGTTCTTC
j_gene: TRBJ2-7; abundance: -; d_gene: -; len: 15; v_gene: TRBV6-5; CDR3aa: CASSSGEATYSEQYF; CDR3nt: TGTGCCAGCAGTTCGGGGGAGGCAACTTATAGCGAGCAGTACTTC
j_gene: TRBJ2-3; abundance: once; d_gene: -; len: 12; v_gene: TRBV27; CDR3aa: CASSPNTDTQYF; CDR3nt: TGTGCCAGCAGTCCCAACACAGATACGCAGTATTTT
j_gene: TRBJ2-1; abundance: -; d_gene: -; len: 15; v_gene: TRBV7-3; CDR3aa: CASSLVGLEGDEQFF; CDR3nt: TGTGCCAGCAGCCTAGTTGGTCTAGAGGGGGATGAGCAGTTCTTC
j_gene: TRBJ1-1; abundance: once; d_gene: -; len: 13; v_gene: TRBV19; CDR3aa: CASSIVAGDEAFF; CDR3nt: TGTGCCAGTAGTATCGTGGCAGGGGATGAAGCTTTCTTT
j_gene: TRBJ2-2; abundance: -; d_gene: -; len: 17; v_gene: TRBV5-1; CDR3aa: CASSSVITRPNTGELFF; CDR3nt: TGCGCCAGCAGCTCGGTAATCACTAGACCGAACACCGGGGAGCTGTTTTTT